This passage covers 25 T cell receptor beta chains from one sample sequenced in a study of CD8+ T cells in alopecia areata. Sorting of pooled cutaneous lymph node cells was based on CD4, CD8alpha, NKG2D, NKG2ACE and other markers. RNA extraction was followed by reverse transcription into cDNA, which acted as the sequencing template. Profiling relied on immunoSEQ multiplex PCR, and the TCRdb table lists in-frame clones only, not all of them. In total the sample includes about 300,000 clones, none of them seen once. The sequencing sample was made of CD4+ T cells sorted from a lymph node. Receptors originate from a C3H/HeJ mouse with alopecia areata. This line is of MHC haplotype H2-k.

A remark on this clone: Gene names denote mouse genes. With the read ending 4 residues before the CDR3 end, the germline J gene is used to fill in that end. This rearrangement joins TRBV13-1 to TRBJ2-4, with D perhaps matching TRBD1 (6 bases). This CDR3 region has 14 residues. Per the germline V gene, CDR1 is NSHNY and CDR2 is SYGAGN. V was cut by 4 bases and J by 0 bases, with 9 bases left in between. CDR3 DNA (partial): TGTGCCAGCAGTAGAGACAGGAGTCAAAAC. Amino acids: CASSRDRSQN. The entire CDR3 protein is CASSRDRSQNTLYF.

About this clone: Gene names and germline refer to mouse. Other DNA sequences in this sample translate to the same CDR3. CDR3 protein: CASSKQGSDYTF. Partial CDR3 DNA: TGTGCCAGCAGTAAACAGGGCTCC. The chain recombines TRBV19 with TRBJ1-2, with D possibly being TRBD1 (6 bases). With the read ending 4 residues before the CDR3 end, the germline J gene is used to fill in that end. Between the trimmed V and J ends, which lost 3 bases and 4 bases, there was a span of 7 bases. This CDR3 spans 12 amino acids. Germline V gives CDR1 FNHDT, CDR2 SITEND (reference sequence).

This clone occurred a few times. Here the gene names and germline are mouse. The read terminates 4 residues ahead of where the CDR3 ends, so the germline J gene completes it. The V and J genes are TRBV1 and TRBJ2-3, with 9 bases that match TRBD2. J was trimmed by 1 base and V by 4 bases; bases with no gene match: 3. CDR3 length equals 15 residues. Germline CDR1 NSQYPW, CDR2 LRSPGD (reference sequence). The CDR3 is CTCSGTGVGAETLYF. The DNA read from the CDR3 is TGCACCTGCAGTGGGACTGGGGTGGGTGCAGAA.

With regard to this clone: Gene names are the mouse ones. The read terminates 4 residues ahead of where the CDR3 ends, so the germline J gene completes it. The rearrangement links TRBV5 to TRBJ2-4; the D gene is possibly TRBD1 (6 bases). This CDR3 region has 15 residues. Trimming pared 2 bases from V and 2 bases from J, leaving 11 bases between. Germline CDR1 and CDR2: LGHNA and YNLKQL (reference sequence). The CDR3 bases that were read are TGTGCCAGCAGCCAACCCCGGGACAATCAAAAC. Its translation is CASSQPRDNQN. The full CDR3 is CASSQPRDNQNTLYF.

This clone was picked up a small number of times. Gene names are mouse gene names. Read sequence stops 4 residues before the CDR3 end, and the germline J gene provides the missing end. Different DNA sequences within this sample yield the same CDR3. The chain links TRBV19 to TRBJ2-7; 9 nucleotides agree with TRBD2. V shed 4 bases, J shed 3 bases, and the junction held 5 bases outside the gene matches. In germline, CDR1 is FNHDT, CDR2 SITEND (reference sequence). The CDR3 runs to 14 residues. CDR3 region: CASSPPGLGYEQYF. Incomplete CDR3 DNA: TGTGCCAGCAGTCCTCCGGGACTGGGCTAT. The whole variable domain, filled in from reference TRBV19 and TRBJ2-7, reads GGIITQTPKFLIGQEGQKLTLKCQQNFNHDTMYWYRQDSGKGLRLIYYSITENDLQKGDLSEGYDASREKKSSFSLTVTSAQKNEMAVFLCASSPPGLGYEQYFGPGTRLTVL.

As regards this clone: Germline and genes: mouse. The read stops 4 residues short of the end of the CDR3; the missing end is completed from the germline J gene. The V gene is TRBV5, the J gene TRBJ2-3, with TRBD2 identical over 11 bases. CDR1 and CDR2 from the germline V gene are LGHNA and YNLKQL (reference sequence). The CDR3 loop spans 17 amino acids. With 1 base clipped from V and 0 bases from J, the junction kept 3 bases outside the gene matches. CDR3 DNA (partial): TGTGCCAGCAGCCAAGGGGACTGGGGGAATAGTGCAGAA. Translated: CASSQGDWGNSAE. The full-length CDR3 reads as CASSQGDWGNSAETLYF.

This clone was observed a handful of times. All gene names here are mouse names. The CDR3 extends 4 residues past the end of the read, so its final part is completed from the germline J gene. The chain recombines TRBV17 with TRBJ2-5; D is undetermined. The germline V gene encodes CDR1 MNHDT and CDR2 YYDKIL. There are 14 residues in the CDR3. Trimming took off 0 bases at V and 1 base at J, with 5 bases between the two ends. CDR3 region: CASSREPDQDTQYF. The covered CDR3 bases are TGTGCTAGCAGTAGAGAGCCAGACCAAGAC.

As to this clone: The gene names given are mouse names. The read halts 4 residues ahead of the CDR3 end, with the missing end drawn from the germline J gene. The gene calls are TRBV13-3 and TRBJ2-1, with 8 nucleotides matching TRBD2. Germline values: CDR1 NNHDY, CDR2 SYVADS. The CDR3 sequence is 14 residues long. The V gene end was trimmed by 5 bases and the J gene end by 3 bases; junction bases not matched to a gene: 4. The sequenced CDR3 bases are TGTGCCAGCAGCCGGACTGGGAGCTATGCT. It codes for CASSRTGSYA. In full, the CDR3 is CASSRTGSYAEQFF.

This clone was found a few times. Gene labels here are mouse ones. The read stops 4 residues short of the end of the CDR3; the missing end is completed from the germline J gene. The chain employs TRBV5 and TRBJ2-5; D perhaps matches TRBD1 (6 bases). The length of the CDR3 is 14 residues. Germline V lookup: CDR1 LGHNA, CDR2 YNLKQL (reference sequence). The sequenced CDR3 bases are TGTGCCAGCAGCCAAGAATGGACAGAAGAC. Its translation: CASSQEWTED. Given in full, the CDR3 is CASSQEWTEDTQYF.

In regard to this clone: Any gene name here is a mouse gene name. Read coverage stops 4 residues before the CDR3 terminus; the germline J gene supplies the remainder. The chain carries TRBV13-1 and TRBJ1-1; TRBD1 agrees at 7 bases. This CDR3 is 14 amino acids long. V lost 6 bases, J lost 1 base, and 6 bases stayed unmatched. Germline CDR1 is NSHNY and CDR2 is SYGAGN. Here the CDR3 reads CASTSTGSNTEVFF. CDR3 DNA, as far as it was read: TGTGCCAGCACTTCGACAGGGTCGAACACA.

This clone was counted a few times. Here the gene names and germline are mouse. The CDR3 goes on 4 residues after the read ends, and that part is filled in from the germline J gene. The chain uses TRBV13-1 and TRBJ1-2; 7 bases are shared with TRBD1. Unmatched junction bases numbered 3, after V lost 2 bases and J lost 2 bases. In germline, CDR1 is NSHNY, CDR2 SYGAGN. The CDR3 runs 14 residues. The CDR3 bases that were read are TGTGCCAGCAGTGACCAGACAGGGAACTCC. Its translation: CASSDQTGNS. The entire CDR3 is CASSDQTGNSDYTF.

This clone turned up a few times. Each gene name is a mouse one. The read stops 4 residues short of the end of the CDR3; the missing end is completed from the germline J gene. The chain recombines TRBV13-1 with TRBJ1-2; 7 positions agree with TRBD1. Germline lookup yields CDR1 NSHNY and CDR2 SYGAGN. There are 12 residues in the CDR3. The sequenced CDR3 bases are TGTGCCAGCAGTGAACAGGGGACC. It is translated as CASSEQGT. The whole CDR3 reads CASSEQGTDYTF.

This clone came up a few times. Genes and germline are mouse. Coverage ceases 4 residues before the CDR3 finishes, and the germline J gene fills in the end. This chain connects TRBV13-1 to TRBJ2-1; tentatively, D is TRBD1 (5 bases). The germline CDR1 and CDR2 sequences are NSHNY and SYGAGN. V lost 3 bases and J lost 3, with 7 bases in between. The CDR3 contains 13 residues. CDR3 region: CASSVQGYAEQFF. The DNA read from the CDR3 is TGTGCCAGCAGTGTCCAGGGCTATGCT.

This clone was seen only a few times. Gene names are the mouse ones. CDR3: CTCSAAPWAETLYF. Partial CDR3 DNA: TGCACCTGCAGTGCAGCTCCCTGGGCAGAA. The V and J genes are TRBV1 and TRBJ2-3; the D is unclear. The read halts 4 residues ahead of the CDR3 end, with the missing end drawn from the germline J gene. The germline V gene has CDR1 NSQYPW and CDR2 LRSPGD (reference sequence). This CDR3 is 14 amino acids long. Trimming removed 1 base at V and 3 bases at J, with 8 bases between.

The sample holds many counts of this clone. Gene names and germline refer to mouse. The sequence runs out 4 residues before the end of the CDR3; the remainder is reconstructed from the germline J gene. This chain connects TRBV12-1 to TRBJ1-2; TRBD1 matches at 7 bases. CDR1 and CDR2 from the germline V gene are SGHSN and HYEKVE. This CDR3 contains 14 residues. The ends lost 4 bases at V and 4 bases at J; junction bases unmatched: 8. CDR3 in amino acids: CASSLTGAPSDYTF. The part of the CDR3 DNA that was read is TGTGCCAGCTCCCTTACAGGGGCCCCCTCC.

To note about this clone: Gene names are mouse gene names. The read stops 4 residues short of the end of the CDR3; the missing end is completed from the germline J gene. Other DNA sequences from this sample encode an identical CDR3 as well. The genes are TRBV1 and TRBJ2-3; D may be TRBD1 (5 bases). The CDR3 extends over 13 amino acids. V lost 2 bases and J lost 3, with 6 bases in between. Germline V gene sequence: CDR1 NSQYPW, CDR2 LRSPGD (reference sequence). CDR3: CTCSAPGAETLYF. The sequenced part of the CDR3 DNA is TGCACCTGCAGTGCACCAGGGGCAGAA.

This clone appeared a few times. Here the gene names and germline are mouse. The CDR3 bases that were read are TGTGCCAGCGGTGATGCAAGGGGGGGGAAAAAC. It specifies CASGDARGGKN. The CDR3 as a whole reads CASGDARGGKNTLYF. The chain employs TRBV13-2 and TRBJ2-4; D is possibly TRBD2 (7 bases). The CDR3 goes on 4 residues after the read ends, and that part is filled in from the germline J gene. This CDR3 is built from 15 residues. Germline assignment: CDR1 NNHNN and CDR2 SYGAGS (reference sequence).

This clone came up a few times. Gene names follow the mouse nomenclature. CDR3 DNA, as far as it was read: TGTGCCAGCAGTCCGGGACTGGGGGCT. As protein: CASSPGLGA. The complete CDR3 protein is CASSPGLGAEQFF. The chain uses TRBV19 and TRBJ2-1; 10 nucleotides line up with TRBD2. From the germline J gene comes the end of the CDR3, since the read stops 4 residues before it. The germline V gene has CDR1 FNHDT and CDR2 SITEND (reference sequence). The CDR3 is made up of 13 amino acids.

Comments on this clone: The germline and genes are mouse ones. The read finishes 4 residues shy of the CDR3 end, and the germline J gene is used to complete it. The J gene is TRBJ1-1, the V gene TRBV19; D is possibly TRBD1 (5 bases). The CDR3 extends over 14 amino acids. Per germline, CDR1 FNHDT and CDR2 SITEND (reference sequence). Partial CDR3 DNA: TGTGCCAGCAGTATACGGCAGGGAGGGACA. It is translated as CASSIRQGGT. The complete CDR3 reads CASSIRQGGTEVFF.

The table lists this clone with a few counts. Gene names and germline match the mouse. The sequenced fragment ends 4 residues before the CDR3 boundary, so the rest is inferred from the germline J gene. The chain links TRBV13-3 to TRBJ2-1, with TRBD1 identical over 11 bases. The ends lost 3 bases at V and 5 bases at J; junction bases unmatched: 4. Germline CDR1 NNHDY, CDR2 SYVADS. The CDR3 totals 15 residues. CDR3 bases read: TGTGCCAGCAGTGTCCGGGACAGGGGGAATGCT. As protein: CASSVRDRGNA. The entire CDR3 reads CASSVRDRGNAEQFF.

This clone was observed a handful of times. Genes and germline come from the mouse. The read finishes 4 residues shy of the CDR3 end, and the germline J gene is used to complete it. The J gene is TRBJ1-2, the V gene TRBV31; 10 nucleotides line up with TRBD1. With 7 bases clipped from V and 1 base from J, the junction kept 3 bases outside the gene matches. Germline V lookup: CDR1 GKSSPN, CDR2 SITVG. The CDR3 is made up of 13 amino acids. The CDR3 sequence is CASRDRGNSDYTF. The sequenced CDR3 bases are TGTGCCTCGAGGGACAGGGGAAACTCC.

There are a few counts of this clone. Gene names refer to mouse genes. Coverage ceases 4 residues before the CDR3 finishes, and the germline J gene fills in the end. This chain links TRBV5 with TRBJ2-1; 7 bases agree with TRBD1. The length of the CDR3 is 15 residues. V lost 4 bases, J lost 1 base, and 4 bases stayed unmatched. Germline loops: CDR1 LGHNA, CDR2 YNLKQL (reference sequence). The CDR3 DNA, read in part, is TGTGCCAGCAGCCCCTTGGGACAGAACTATGCT. This gives the protein CASSPLGQNYA. The complete CDR3 sequence is CASSPLGQNYAEQFF.

As for this clone: The gene names given are mouse names. Read coverage stops 4 residues before the CDR3 terminus; the germline J gene supplies the remainder. This chain connects TRBV3 to TRBJ2-1; 10 bases map to TRBD1. Trimming took 1 base from V and 4 from J; bases not matched to a gene: 4. The CDR3 covers 16 residues. Germline V gene lookup returns CDR1 SNHLY and CDR2 FYNGKV (reference sequence). CDR3 DNA, as far as it was read: TGTGCCAGCAGCTTAGTGGAGGGACAGGGGTATGCT. Its protein is CASSLVEGQGYA. The complete CDR3 reads CASSLVEGQGYAEQFF. The whole variable domain, remainder taken from reference TRBV3 and TRBJ2-1, is GPKVLQIPSHQIIDMGQMVTLNCDPVSNHLYFYWYKQILGQQMEFLVNFYNGKVMEKSKLFKDQFSVERPDGSYFTLKIQPTALEDSAVYFCASSLVEGQGYAEQFFGPGTRLTVL.

This clone has a handful of counts. Mouse germline and gene names are used. The read gets to within 4 residues of the CDR3 end, and the germline J gene fills in the rest. The chain is built from TRBV5 and TRBJ2-7; tentative D call: TRBD1 (6 bases). Germline loops: CDR1 LGHNA, CDR2 YNLKQL (reference sequence). This CDR3 is 15 amino acids long. CDR3 protein: CASSQDAQGKYEQYF. Incomplete CDR3 DNA: TGTGCCAGCAGCCAAGATGCGCAGGGGAAGTAT.

Concerning this clone: Genes and germline are mouse. The sequenced CDR3 bases are TGTGCCAGCAGTGAAGAGGGGACAAACTCC. Encoded protein: CASSEEGTNS. The complete CDR3 protein is CASSEEGTNSDYTF. The gene calls are TRBV13-1 and TRBJ1-2; maybe TRBD1 (5 bases). The CDR3 is cut off 4 residues early in the read; its end comes from the germline J gene. With 2 bases removed from V and 0 bases from J, the gap between germline ends came to 8 bases. There are 14 residues in the CDR3. CDR1 and CDR2 from the germline V gene are NSHNY and SYGAGN.